These 8 T cell receptor beta chains share one sample of origin, sequenced in a study of T cells in Graves' hyperthyroidism and ophthalmopathy. Amplification of TCR beta CDR3 regions was performed using RNA transcripts as template. The HTBI set primed first-round TCR CDR3 RT-PCR. MiXCR, applied by TCRdb to the multiplex PCR reads, yields one record per CDR3 protein. The sample records about 300,000 distinct CDR3 sequences, about 25% being singletons. What was sequenced was blood. All receptors derive from a man in his forties with Graves' hyperthyroidism that later progressed to Graves' ophthalmopathy.

This clonotype was counted at least ten times. This chain links TRBV11-3 with TRBJ2-2; 8 bases fit TRBD2. Germline CDR1 reads SGHNT; CDR2 reads YENEEA. The CDR3 length is 15 residues. Trimming cost V 2 bases and J 5 bases; bases outside gene matches: 4. CDR3 in amino acids: CASSLTASGTGELFF. The CDR3 DNA is TGTGCCAGCAGCTTAACGGCTAGCGGGACCGGGGAGCTGTTTTTT.

This clonotype was observed many times. The rearrangement links TRBV6-1 to TRBJ2-7; a weak D match, TRBD1 (6 bases). The CDR3 consists of 13 residues. Germline values: CDR1 MNHNS, CDR2 SASEGT. Between the trimmed V and J ends, which lost 4 bases and 5 bases, there was a span of 12 bases. The CDR3 DNA reads as TGTGCCAGCAGTGGTAGGGGGTACGACGAGCAGTACTTC. Its protein product is CASSGRGYDEQYF.

The sample holds many counts of this clonotype. V usage is TRBV6-5 and J usage is TRBJ2-2; the D gene is possibly TRBD1 (5 bases). The CDR3 is made up of 15 amino acids. Germline loops: CDR1 MNHEY, CDR2 SVGAGI. Trimming stripped 8 bases from V and 0 bases from J, with 13 bases between. This CDR3 is CASVSGAANTGELFF. CDR3 coding DNA: TGTGCCAGCGTATCTGGGGCAGCGAACACCGGGGAGCTGTTTTTT.

This clonotype was picked up a small number of times. The gene calls are TRBV7-2 and TRBJ2-2; the D gene is possibly TRBD1 (6 bases). Looked up from germline, CDR1 is SGHTA and CDR2 is FQGNSA. CDR3 length equals 15 residues. V was clipped by 6 bases and J by 4 bases, with 15 bases between them. This chain's CDR3 is CASRSTGLSTGELFF. CDR3 coding DNA: TGTGCCAGCAGAAGTACAGGGTTGAGCACCGGGGAGCTGTTTTTT.

This clonotype came up many times. This chain uses TRBV5-1 with TRBJ1-1; D uncertain. Looked up from germline, CDR1 is SGHRS and CDR2 is YFSETQ. The CDR3 loop spans 11 amino acids. Between the trimmed V and J ends, which lost 7 bases and 1 base, there was a span of 5 bases. CDR3 coding DNA: TGCGCCAGCGGAGAGAACACTGAAGCTTTCTTT. Encoded protein: CASGENTEAFF.

The chain is built from TRBV28 and TRBJ1-5; possible D gene TRBD1, 6 bases. Germline V gene data show CDR1 as MDHEN and CDR2 as SYDVKM. Trimming shortened V by 6 bases and J by 0 bases, and 12 bases separated the two germline ends. The CDR3 runs 15 residues. This CDR3 reads CASRNPTGSNQPQHF. Here the CDR3 DNA reads TGTGCCAGCAGAAACCCGACAGGTAGCAATCAGCCCCAGCATTTT.

CDR3 bases: TGTGCCAGCAGAACGGAGGGGGAGTTGAAGGGTTTCTTT. It specifies CASRTEGELKGFF. The rearrangement uses TRBV12-3 or TRBV12-4 and TRBJ1-1; possible D gene TRBD1, 6 bases. This CDR3 is built from 13 residues. Between the trimmed V and J ends, which lost 6 bases and 13 bases, there was a span of 21 bases.

This clonotype was counted ten times or more. The chain couples TRBV5-1 to TRBJ1-2, with no clear D. The CDR3 runs 14 residues. V lost 2 bases and J 4 bases, leaving 12 bases between the germline ends. From germline, CDR1 is SGHRS and CDR2 YFSETQ. CDR3: CASSLGTSSYGYTF. In DNA form, the CDR3 reads TGCGCCAGCAGCTTAGGAACCTCCTCCTATGGCTACACCTTC. The full variable domain, in which reference TRBV5-1 and TRBJ1-2 provide the parts outside the CDR3, is KAGVTQTPRYLIKTRGQQVTLSCSPISGHRSVSWYQQTPGQGLQFLFEYFSETQRNKGNFPGRFSGRQFSNSRSEMNVSTLELGDSALYLCASSLGTSSYGYTFGSGTRLTVV.